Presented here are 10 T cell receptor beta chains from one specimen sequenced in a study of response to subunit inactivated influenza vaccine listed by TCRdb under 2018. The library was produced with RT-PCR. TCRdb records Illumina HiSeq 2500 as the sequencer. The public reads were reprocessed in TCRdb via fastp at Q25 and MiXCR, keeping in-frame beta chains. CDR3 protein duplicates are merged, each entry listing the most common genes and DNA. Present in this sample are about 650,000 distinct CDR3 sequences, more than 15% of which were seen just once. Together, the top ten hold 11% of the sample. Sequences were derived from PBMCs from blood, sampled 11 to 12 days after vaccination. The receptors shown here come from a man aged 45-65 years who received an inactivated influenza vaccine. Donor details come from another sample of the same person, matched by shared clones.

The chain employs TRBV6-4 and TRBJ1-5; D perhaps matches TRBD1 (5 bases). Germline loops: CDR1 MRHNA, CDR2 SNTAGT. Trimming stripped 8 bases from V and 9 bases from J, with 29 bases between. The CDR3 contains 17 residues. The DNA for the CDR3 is TGTGCCAGCCCAACCGAAGTGGATCCTCGAGGGGAAGGGCCCCAGCATTTT. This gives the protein CASPTEVDPRGEGPQHF.

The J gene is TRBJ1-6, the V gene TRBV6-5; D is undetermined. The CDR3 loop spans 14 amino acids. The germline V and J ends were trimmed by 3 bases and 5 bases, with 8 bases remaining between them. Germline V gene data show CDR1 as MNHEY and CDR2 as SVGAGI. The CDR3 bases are TGTGCCAGCAGTTATCGCCAGAATAATTCACCCCTCCACTTT. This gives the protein CASSYRQNNSPLHF.

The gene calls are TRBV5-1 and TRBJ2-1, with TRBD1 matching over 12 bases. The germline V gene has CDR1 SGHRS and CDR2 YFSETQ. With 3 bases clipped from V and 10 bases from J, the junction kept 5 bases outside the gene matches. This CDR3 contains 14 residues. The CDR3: CASSSGTGGREQFF. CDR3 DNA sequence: TGCGCCAGCAGCTCCGGGACAGGGGGCCGAGAGCAGTTCTTC.

The CDR3 DNA is TGCAGTGCTAGTCTAGCGGACTACGAGCAGTACTTC. As protein: CSASLADYEQYF. The chain uses TRBV20-1 and TRBJ2-7, with 7 bases identical to TRBD2. The CDR3 totals 12 residues. Germline values: CDR1 DFQATT, CDR2 SNEGSKA (reference sequence). The junction had 2 bases not matched to a gene; V was cut back by 3 bases and J by 3 bases.

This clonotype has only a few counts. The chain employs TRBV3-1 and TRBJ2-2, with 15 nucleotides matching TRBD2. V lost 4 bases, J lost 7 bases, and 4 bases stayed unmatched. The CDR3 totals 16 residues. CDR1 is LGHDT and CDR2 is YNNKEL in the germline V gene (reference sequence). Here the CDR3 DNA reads TGTGCCAGCAGCCGGACTAGCGGGGGGGCCTTCGGGGAGCTGTTTTTT. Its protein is CASSRTSGGAFGELFF.

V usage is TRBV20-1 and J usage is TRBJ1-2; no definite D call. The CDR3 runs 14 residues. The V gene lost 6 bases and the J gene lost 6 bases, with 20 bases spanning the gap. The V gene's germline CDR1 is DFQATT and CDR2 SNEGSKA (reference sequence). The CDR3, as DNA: TGCAGTGCGACCCCGATCAGGTATACTAATGGCTACACCTTC. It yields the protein CSATPIRYTNGYTF.

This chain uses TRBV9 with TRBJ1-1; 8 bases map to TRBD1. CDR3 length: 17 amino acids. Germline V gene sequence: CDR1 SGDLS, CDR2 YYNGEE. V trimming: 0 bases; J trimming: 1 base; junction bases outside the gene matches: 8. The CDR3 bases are TGTGCCAGCAGCGTAGAGGCCCAGGGGGCAGCGAACACTGAAGCTTTCTTT. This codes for CASSVEAQGAANTEAFF.

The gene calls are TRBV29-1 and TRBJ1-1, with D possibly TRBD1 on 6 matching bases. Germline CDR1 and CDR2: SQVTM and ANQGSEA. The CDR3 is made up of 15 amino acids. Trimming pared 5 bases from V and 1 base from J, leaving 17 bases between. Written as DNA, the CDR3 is TGCAGCGTTCCTAAATCGGACAGACCGAACACTGAAGCTTTCTTT. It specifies CSVPKSDRPNTEAFF.

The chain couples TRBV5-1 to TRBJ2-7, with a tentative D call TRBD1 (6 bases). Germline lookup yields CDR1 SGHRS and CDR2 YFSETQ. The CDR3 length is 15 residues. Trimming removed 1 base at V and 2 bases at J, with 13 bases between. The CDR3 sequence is CASSLYRGQPYEQYF. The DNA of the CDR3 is TGCGCCAGCAGCTTGTATCGTGGACAGCCCTACGAGCAGTACTTC.

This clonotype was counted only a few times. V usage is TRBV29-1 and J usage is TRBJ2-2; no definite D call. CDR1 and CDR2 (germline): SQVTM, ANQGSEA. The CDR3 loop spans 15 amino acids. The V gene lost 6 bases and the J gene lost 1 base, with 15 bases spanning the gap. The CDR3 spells CSVLGHAVNTGELFF. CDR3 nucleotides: TGCAGCGTCCTGGGCCACGCGGTGAACACCGGGGAGCTGTTTTTT.